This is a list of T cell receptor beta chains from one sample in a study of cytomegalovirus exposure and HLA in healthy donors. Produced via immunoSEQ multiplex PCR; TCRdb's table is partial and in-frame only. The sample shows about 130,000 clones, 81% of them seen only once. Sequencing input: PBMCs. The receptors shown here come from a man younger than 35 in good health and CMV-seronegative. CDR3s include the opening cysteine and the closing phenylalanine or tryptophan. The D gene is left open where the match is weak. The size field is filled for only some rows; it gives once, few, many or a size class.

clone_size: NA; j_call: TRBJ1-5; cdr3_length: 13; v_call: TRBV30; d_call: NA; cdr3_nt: TGTGCCTGGGAGACAGCGATCAATCAGCCCCAGCATTTT; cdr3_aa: CAWETAINQPQHF
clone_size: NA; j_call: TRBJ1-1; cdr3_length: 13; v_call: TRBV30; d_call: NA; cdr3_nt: TGTGCCTCCCAGGGATTTGGTGGGACTGAAGCTTTCTTT; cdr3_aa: CASQGFGGTEAFF
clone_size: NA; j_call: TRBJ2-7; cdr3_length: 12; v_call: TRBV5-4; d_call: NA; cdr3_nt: TGTGCCAGCAGCCGCGGGGCGGGCGAGCAGTACTTC; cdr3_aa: CASSRGAGEQYF
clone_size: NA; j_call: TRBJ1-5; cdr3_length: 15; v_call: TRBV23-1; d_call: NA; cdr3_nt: TGCGCCAGCACGGTGGCAGAGGATAGCAATCAGCCCCAGCATTTT; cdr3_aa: CASTVAEDSNQPQHF
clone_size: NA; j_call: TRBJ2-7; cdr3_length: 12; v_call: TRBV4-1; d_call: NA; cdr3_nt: TGCGCCAGCAGCCCAAACAGCTACGAGCAGTACTTC; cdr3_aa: CASSPNSYEQYF
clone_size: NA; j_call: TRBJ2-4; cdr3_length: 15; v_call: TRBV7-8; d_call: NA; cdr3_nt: TGTGCCAGCAGCTTAGAGGCGGGCAGCCGGAACGTTCAGTACTTC; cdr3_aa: CASSLEAGSRNVQYF
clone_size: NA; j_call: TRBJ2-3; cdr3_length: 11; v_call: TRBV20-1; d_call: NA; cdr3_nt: TGCAGTGTCCCTAAATTGGATACGCAGTATTTT; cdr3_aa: CSVPKLDTQYF
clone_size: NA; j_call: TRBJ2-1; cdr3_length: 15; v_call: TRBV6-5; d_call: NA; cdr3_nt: TGTGCCAGCAGTTACACCCATGGGAGGCTGAATGAGCAGTTCTTC; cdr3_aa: CASSYTHGRLNEQFF
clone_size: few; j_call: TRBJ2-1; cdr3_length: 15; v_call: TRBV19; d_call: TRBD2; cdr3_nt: TGTGCCAGTAGTATCGGGACTAGCGGCTACAATGAGCAGTTCTTC; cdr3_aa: CASSIGTSGYNEQFF
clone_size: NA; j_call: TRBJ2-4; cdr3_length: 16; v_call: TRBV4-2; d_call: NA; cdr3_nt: TGTGCCAGCAGCCTCCCCTATAGGGGGAGAGCGAACATTCAGTACTTC; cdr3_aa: CASSLPYRGRANIQYF
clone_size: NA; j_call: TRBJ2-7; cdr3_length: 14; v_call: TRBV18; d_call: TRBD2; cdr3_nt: TGTGCCAGCTCACCACGCGGGGGGCTCTACGAGCAGTACTTC; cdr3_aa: CASSPRGGLYEQYF
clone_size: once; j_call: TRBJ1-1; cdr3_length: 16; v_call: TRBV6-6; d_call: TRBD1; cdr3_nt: TGTGCCACCTACTCCGGGACAGGGGCCTTTAACACTGAAGCTTTCTTT; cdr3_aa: CATYSGTGAFNTEAFF
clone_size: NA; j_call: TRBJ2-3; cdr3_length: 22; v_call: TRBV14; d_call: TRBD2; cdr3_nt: TGTGCCAGCAGCCAAGATATGTGGGCTAGCGGGGGGGCCCCAACCCGAACAGATACGCAGTATTTT; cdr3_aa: CASSQDMWASGGAPTRTDTQYF
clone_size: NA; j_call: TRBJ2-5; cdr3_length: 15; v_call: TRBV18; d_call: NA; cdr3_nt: TGTGCCAGCTACCCACTACACAGAAAGGGGGAGACCCAGTACTTC; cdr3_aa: CASYPLHRKGETQYF
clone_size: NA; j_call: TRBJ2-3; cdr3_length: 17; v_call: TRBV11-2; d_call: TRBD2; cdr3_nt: TGTGCCAGCAGCTCTGGGACTAGCGGGGGACCCACAGATACGCAGTATTTT; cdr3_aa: CASSSGTSGGPTDTQYF
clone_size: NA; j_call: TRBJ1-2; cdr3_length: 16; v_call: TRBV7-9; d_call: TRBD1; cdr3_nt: TGTGCCAGCAGCTACCCTTTAGGACAGGCCCTTGGGGGCTACACCTTC; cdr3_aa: CASSYPLGQALGGYTF
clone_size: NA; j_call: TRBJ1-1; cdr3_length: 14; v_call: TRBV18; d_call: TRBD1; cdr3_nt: TGTGCCAGCTCACCGGCGACAGGGGACACTGAAGCTTTCTTT; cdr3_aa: CASSPATGDTEAFF
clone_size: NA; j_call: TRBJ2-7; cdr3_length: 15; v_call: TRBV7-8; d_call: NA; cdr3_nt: TGTGCCAGCAGCTTAGTAAGGCAGGGAACCTACGAGCAGTACTTC; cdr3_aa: CASSLVRQGTYEQYF
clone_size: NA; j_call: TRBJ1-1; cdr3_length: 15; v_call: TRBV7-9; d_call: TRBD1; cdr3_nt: TGTGCCAGCAGCTCGACGACAGGGGTAGGCACTGAAGCTTTCTTT; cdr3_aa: CASSSTTGVGTEAFF
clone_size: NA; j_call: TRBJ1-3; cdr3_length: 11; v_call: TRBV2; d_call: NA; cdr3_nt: TGTGCCAGCATTGCTTCGGACACCATATATTTT; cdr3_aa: CASIASDTIYF
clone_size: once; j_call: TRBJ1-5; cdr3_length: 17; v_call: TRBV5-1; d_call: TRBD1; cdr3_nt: TGCGCCAGCAGCAACGGACAGGGCCCATATAGCAATCAGCCCCAGCATTTT; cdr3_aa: CASSNGQGPYSNQPQHF
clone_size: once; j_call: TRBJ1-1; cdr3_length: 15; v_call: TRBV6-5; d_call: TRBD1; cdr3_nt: TGTGCCAGCAGTTACTTGGGACAGGCGAACACTGAAGCTTTCTTT; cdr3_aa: CASSYLGQANTEAFF